What follows are 21 T cell receptor beta chains derived from one specimen sequenced in a study of blood T cells in healthy people across ages (dated by TCRdb to about 2015). The library was built by means of 5' RACE. The instrument was an Illumina HiSeq 2500. A second roughly 7 to 11 cycle PCR used a sample-barcoded 5' primer and a J-beta primer mix. TCRdb handled the public reads itself, with Q25 trimming in fastp and clone calling in MiXCR, and kept productive beta chains. Identical CDR3 proteins give one entry, which carries the most common genes and DNA. In this sample the table shows around 1,700,000 distinct CDR3 sequences, 28% of which occur a single time. The ten largest make up 7.7% of the sample. Sequenced: blood. These receptors were taken from a woman in her 30s in good health.

Note on this clonotype: The junction and the germline gene differ at one end; a read error may be behind it. The chain links TRBV14 to TRBJ2-5; D is unresolved. CDR3 length equals 16 residues. Per the germline V gene, CDR1 is SGHDN and CDR2 is FVKESK. CDR3 sequence (DNA): TGTGCCAGCAGCCAAGGAACATCTCTGGCCCAAAAGACCCAGTACTTC. Translating gives CASSQGTSLAQKTQYF.

This clonotype showed up just once. The chain uses TRBV5-1 and TRBJ2-3, with 8 bases aligning to TRBD1. The J segment lost 3 bases and the V segment lost 4 bases, leaving 4 bases of the junction unmatched. Germline loops: CDR1 SGHRS, CDR2 YFSETQ. This CDR3 has 14 residues. CDR3 residues: CASSIQGATDTQYF. In nucleotides, the CDR3 is TGCGCCAGCAGCATCCAGGGGGCAACAGATACGCAGTATTTT.

In its sample, this clonotype was seen many times. The V gene is TRBV20-1, the J gene TRBJ2-1; perhaps TRBD1 as D (6 bases). Looked up from germline, CDR1 is DFQATT and CDR2 is SNEGSKA (reference sequence). CDR3 length: 11 amino acids. The chain's CDR3 is CTWDNNNEQFF. The CDR3 DNA reads TGCACATGGGACAATAACAATGAGCAGTTCTTC.

This clonotype turned up a few times. This chain uses TRBV5-1 with TRBJ2-1; D is unresolved. Looked up from germline, CDR1 is SGHRS and CDR2 is YFSETQ. The V and J ends lost 6 bases and 8 bases respectively, with 15 bases between them. The CDR3 length is 13 residues. The CDR3 region is CASMEGNYDEQFF. The DNA of the CDR3 is TGCGCCAGCATGGAAGGGAATTACGATGAGCAGTTCTTC.

This clonotype has ten or more counts. The chain has TRBV12-3 or TRBV12-4 and TRBJ2-5, with D possibly being TRBD2 (6 bases). The CDR3 runs 15 residues. Trimming pared 3 bases from V and 5 bases from J, leaving 16 bases between. DNA of the CDR3: TGTGCCAGCAGTTTGGGGGACTTATTGAGGGAGACCCAGTACTTC. It translates to CASSLGDLLRETQYF.

This sequence joins TRBV7-2 and TRBJ1-2; D may be TRBD1 (5 bases). Trimming removed 1 base at V and 6 bases at J, with 12 bases between. CDR1 and CDR2 from the germline V gene are SGHTA and FQGNSA. The CDR3 extends over 14 amino acids. Here the CDR3 DNA reads TGTGCCAGCAGCTTAGACTGGACAACGAATGGCTACACCTTC. It is translated as CASSLDWTTNGYTF.

This clonotype was counted at least ten times. The chain carries TRBV28 and TRBJ2-4; D tentatively reads TRBD1 or TRBD2 (7 bases each). Trimming took 5 bases from V and 7 from J, leaving 24 bases between them. Germline lookup yields CDR1 MDHEN and CDR2 SYDVKM. This CDR3 contains 17 residues. The CDR3: CASSTSGGTAKWNIQYF. The CDR3 nucleotides read TGTGCCAGCAGTACCTCCGGGGGGACAGCTAAGTGGAACATTCAGTACTTC.

This clonotype has ten or more counts. J is TRBJ2-6 and V is TRBV5-1, with D possibly being TRBD1 (5 bases). The CDR3 is made up of 17 amino acids. V shed 5 bases and J shed 3 bases, with 18 bases lying between them. Germline assignment: CDR1 SGHRS and CDR2 YFSETQ. As DNA, the CDR3 is TGCGCCAGCAGAATTGTTATTGCAGGGCGTGGGGCCAACGTCCTGACTTTC. It specifies CASRIVIAGRGANVLTF. Combining the CDR3 with reference TRBV5-1 and TRBJ2-6 gives the whole variable domain KAGVTQTPRYLIKTRGQQVTLSCSPISGHRSVSWYQQTPGQGLQFLFEYFSETQRNKGNFPGRFSGRQFSNSRSEMNVSTLELGDSALYLCASRIVIAGRGANVLTFGAGSRLTVL.

The chain uses TRBV20-1 and TRBJ2-1; 7 nucleotides line up with TRBD2. CDR1 and CDR2 from the germline V gene are DFQATT and SNEGSKA (reference sequence). The CDR3 spans 16 residues. Losses at the gene ends were 5 bases for V and 4 bases for J; bases not matched to a gene: 14. CDR3 amino acids: CSAVTGGSATYNEQFF. As DNA, the CDR3 is TGCAGTGCTGTAACTGGCGGGAGCGCTACTTACAATGAGCAGTTCTTC.

Ten or more counts support this clonotype. The chain links TRBV7-6 to TRBJ1-5, with 8 positions matching TRBD1. V dropped 2 bases and J dropped 0; count of bases not matched to a gene: 0. There are 15 residues in the CDR3. CDR1 and CDR2 (germline): SGHVS, FNYEAQ. DNA of the CDR3: TGTGCCAGCAGCTTACAGGGGGCTAGCAATCAGCCCCAGCATTTT. The encoded protein is CASSLQGASNQPQHF.

This clonotype came up a few times. The junction shows a germline mismatch at one end, possibly a read error. J is TRBJ1-2 and V is TRBV18; 8 nucleotides agree with TRBD1. This CDR3 has 15 amino acids. The germline V gene encodes CDR1 KGHSH and CDR2 LQKENI. The DNA for the CDR3 is TGTGCCAGCTTACCAAGACAGGGGACGATCTATGGCTACACCTTC. Amino acids: CASLPRQGTIYGYTF. Supplemented by reference TRBV18 and TRBJ1-2, the full variable domain reads NAGVMQNPRHLVRRRGQEARLRCSPMKGHSHVYWYRQLPEEGLKFMVYLQKENIIDESGMPKERFSAEFPKEGPSILRIQQVVRGDSAAYFCASLPRQGTIYGYTFGSGTRLTVV.

The chain carries TRBV7-9 and TRBJ2-1; TRBD2 matches at 8 bases. CDR1 and CDR2 (germline): SEHNR, FQNEAQ (reference sequence). CDR3 length: 16 amino acids. V shed 2 bases, J shed 0 bases, and the junction held 3 bases outside the gene matches. The CDR3 reads CASSLSGGHSYNEQFF. The CDR3, as DNA: TGTGCCAGCAGCTTAAGCGGGGGCCACTCCTACAATGAGCAGTTCTTC.

On this clonotype: A much larger clone differs by one base, so this may be a read error. The V gene is TRBV20-1, the J gene TRBJ2-1; D is uncertain. Trimming removed 5 bases at V and 5 bases at J, with 19 bases between. Germline V gene sequence: CDR1 DFQATT, CDR2 SNEGSKA (reference sequence). This CDR3 is built from 15 residues. Here the CDR3 reads CSAPRSRHSNNEQFF. DNA for the CDR3: TGCAGTGCTCCCCGATCCAGACATTCCAACAATGAGCAGTTCTTC.

The chain uses TRBV19 and TRBJ2-7; D not resolved. Germline V gives CDR1 LNHDA, CDR2 SQIVND (reference sequence). V gave up 1 base and J gave up 2 bases, with 6 bases separating them. The CDR3 consists of 13 residues. The CDR3 protein is CASSIALAYEQYF. Here the CDR3 DNA reads TGTGCCAGTAGTATAGCCCTAGCCTACGAGCAGTACTTC.

The chain couples TRBV5-6 to TRBJ2-1; D perhaps matches TRBD1 (6 bases). TRBJ2-7 explains the end of the DNA better; the J call may be wrong. Germline lookup yields CDR1 SGHDT and CDR2 YYEEEE. The CDR3 consists of 14 residues. The CDR3 protein is CASSPTGKYNEQYF. The CDR3 region has the DNA TGTGCCAGCAGCCCGACAGGAAAGTACAATGAGCAGTACTTC.

This clonotype was observed at least ten times. In nucleotides, the CDR3 is TGTGCCAGCAGTTATAGGGGAGACAGGGGGCAGTACTTC. Translation gives CASSYRGDRGQYF. This rearrangement joins TRBV6-6 to TRBJ2-7, with 8 nucleotides matching TRBD1. CDR3 length: 13 amino acids. The germline gives CDR1 MNHNY, CDR2 SVGAGI (reference sequence). With 3 bases clipped from V and 9 bases from J, the junction kept 7 bases outside the gene matches.

This clonotype was found many times. The CDR3 DNA follows: TGTGCCATCAGGAGACAGGGGGTTGACTATGGCTACACCTTC. Its translation: CAIRRQGVDYGYTF. The genes are TRBV10-3 and TRBJ1-2; TRBD1 agrees at 9 bases. The CDR3 length is 14 residues. Trimming at V came to 6 bases and at J to 3 bases, leaving 5 bases not matched to a gene. CDR1 and CDR2 from the germline V gene are ENHRY and SYGVKD.

About this clonotype itself: The germline gene is not matched at one end of the junction; a read error may be the cause. The V gene is TRBV10-3, the J gene TRBJ1-6, with D possibly being TRBD1 (6 bases). Germline CDR1 and CDR2: ENHRY and SYGVKD. The length of the CDR3 is 12 residues. CDR3 bases: TGTGCCATCAGTTCGGACGGGGGCACCCTCCGCTTT. It encodes CAISSDGGTLRF.

This clonotype was detected a few times. The CDR3 region is CASGEGRRSYEQYF. CDR3 in DNA: TGTGCCAGCGGGGAAGGTAGAAGATCCTACGAGCAGTACTTC. This chain connects TRBV5-6 to TRBJ2-7; D remains unclear. The V end lost 7 bases, the J end lost 1 base, and 15 bases lay between the germline ends. Germline V gene data show CDR1 as SGHDT and CDR2 as YYEEEE. The CDR3 spans 14 residues.

This clonotype has a count of ten or more. This rearrangement joins TRBV20-1 to TRBJ2-7; D may be TRBD1 (6 bases). This CDR3 is 13 amino acids long. V lost 6 bases, J lost 0 bases, and 12 bases lay in between. Germline V CDR1 and CDR2: DFQATT, SNEGSKA (reference sequence). CDR3 DNA sequence: TGCAGTGCCCATACAGGGACCTCCTACGAGCAGTACTTC. Amino acid sequence: CSAHTGTSYEQYF.

This clonotype was seen just once. The chain employs TRBV29-1 and TRBJ2-1, with D unclear. CDR3 size: 11 residues. Between the trimmed V and J ends, which lost 4 bases and 4 bases, there was a span of 5 bases. The V gene's germline CDR1 is SQVTM and CDR2 ANQGSEA. The CDR3 is CSVANYNEQFF. The CDR3 DNA sequence: TGCAGCGTTGCAAATTACAATGAGCAGTTCTTC.